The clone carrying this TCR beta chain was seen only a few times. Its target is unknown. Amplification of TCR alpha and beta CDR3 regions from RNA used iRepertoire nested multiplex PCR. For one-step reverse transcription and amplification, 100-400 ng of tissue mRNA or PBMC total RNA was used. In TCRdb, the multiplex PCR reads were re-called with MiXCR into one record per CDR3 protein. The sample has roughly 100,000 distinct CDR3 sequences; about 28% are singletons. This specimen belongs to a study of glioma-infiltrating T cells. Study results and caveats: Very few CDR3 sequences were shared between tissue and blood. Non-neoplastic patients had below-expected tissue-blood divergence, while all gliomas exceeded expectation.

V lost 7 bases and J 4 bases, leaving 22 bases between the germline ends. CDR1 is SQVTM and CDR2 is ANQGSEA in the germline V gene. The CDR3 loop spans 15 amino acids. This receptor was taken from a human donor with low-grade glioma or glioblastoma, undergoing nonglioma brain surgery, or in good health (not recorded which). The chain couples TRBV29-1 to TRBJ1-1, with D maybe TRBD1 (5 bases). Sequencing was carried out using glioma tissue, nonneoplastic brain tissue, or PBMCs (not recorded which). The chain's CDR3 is CSGGWGRATSTEAFF. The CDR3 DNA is TGCAGCGGGGGTTGGGGCAGGGCGACGAGCACTGAAGCTTTCTTT.